Listed below are T cell receptor beta chains from one sample, sequenced in a study of beta chain features in type 1 diabetes. TCRdb's copy holds only in-frame clones and misses some; the assay was immunoSEQ multiplex PCR. The data hold 600,000 to 700,000 clones, with roughly an eighth observed a single time. Sequencing used naive CD4+ T cells from blood. The receptors derive from a man aged 25-45 years with type 1 diabetes. The CDR3 runs from the conserved cysteine through the conserved F or W. A D gene is named only where the DNA matches it firmly. The size field is filled for only some rows; it gives once, few, many or a size class.

len	abundance	v_gene	j_gene	d_gene	CDR3aa	CDR3nt
15	few	TRBV4-3	TRBJ1-2	-	CASSQAKGFGYGYTF	TGCGCCAGCAGCCAAGCAAAAGGGTTTGGCTATGGCTACACCTTC
13	-	TRBV7-3	TRBJ1-1	TRBD1	CASSSGQGTEAFF	TGTGCCAGCAGCTCTGGACAGGGCACTGAAGCTTTCTTT
14	-	TRBV10-3	TRBJ2-5	TRBD1	CAINTQGLQETQYF	TGTGCCATCAATACACAGGGGCTACAAGAGACCCAGTACTTC
15	-	TRBV6-5	TRBJ2-7	TRBD1	CASSFSGQGSHEQYF	TGTGCCAGCAGTTTTTCGGGACAGGGTTCCCACGAGCAGTACTTC
13	few	TRBV11-2	TRBJ2-3	-	CASSLTGGDTQYF	TGTGCCAGCAGCTTAACTGGGGGAGATACGCAGTATTTT
13	few	TRBV25-1	TRBJ2-1	-	CASSELVPNEQFF	TGTGCCAGCAGTGAACTTGTCCCCAATGAGCAGTTCTTC
14	-	TRBV28	TRBJ1-2	TRBD1	CASRNTGGQGGYTF	TGTGCCAGCAGGAATACAGGGGGCCAGGGTGGCTACACCTTC
15	few	TRBV7-9	TRBJ2-2	TRBD1	CASRPGTVNTGELFF	TGTGCCAGCCGACCCGGGACAGTGAACACCGGGGAGCTGTTTTTT
15	-	TRBV6-5	TRBJ1-1	TRBD1	CASSYLGQSNTEAFF	TGTGCCAGCAGTTACCTGGGACAGTCGAACACTGAAGCTTTCTTT
14	few	TRBV6-1	TRBJ2-5	-	CASSVSGSQETQYF	TGTGCCAGCAGTGTGTCGGGGAGTCAAGAGACCCAGTACTTC
17	-	TRBV19	TRBJ2-1	-	CASSIGVGRNSYNEQFF	TGTGCCAGTAGTATTGGGGTGGGCAGAAACTCCTACAATGAGCAGTTCTTC
14	few	TRBV28	TRBJ1-5	-	CASRRGTDNQPQHF	TGTGCCAGCAGAAGAGGGACGGACAATCAGCCCCAGCATTTT
15	-	TRBV4-3	TRBJ1-5	-	CASSQDTGSNQPQHF	TGCGCCAGCAGCCAAGACACAGGAAGCAATCAGCCCCAGCATTTT
13	few	TRBV6-6	TRBJ2-7	TRBD1	CASSWDRVAEQYF	TGTGCCAGCAGTTGGGACAGGGTGGCGGAGCAGTACTTC
15	-	TRBV19	TRBJ2-3	-	CASSGRRGVTDTQYF	TGTGCCAGTAGTGGGCGGAGGGGAGTCACAGATACGCAGTATTTT
14	few	TRBV10-3	TRBJ1-1	-	CAIRPGPVNTEAFF	TGTGCCATCAGGCCGGGACCGGTGAACACTGAAGCTTTCTTT
15	-	TRBV6-1	TRBJ2-1	TRBD1	CAIVWGTGSYNEQFF	TGTGCCATCGTCTGGGGGACAGGGAGTTACAATGAGCAGTTCTTC
15	once	TRBV4-3	TRBJ1-1	-	CASSQNAQDPSGAFF	TGCGCCAGCAGCCAGAACGCTCAGGACCCGAGTGGAGCTTTCTTT
11	few	TRBV9	TRBJ1-2	-	CASSANYGYTF	TGTGCCAGCAGCGCCAACTATGGCTACACCTTC
12	few	TRBV12-5	TRBJ2-1	-	CASGLGWNEQFF	TGTGCTAGTGGTTTGGGTTGGAATGAGCAGTTCTTC
13	-	TRBV27	TRBJ1-2	-	CASSFGQLYGYTF	TGTGCCAGCAGTTTTGGGCAGCTCTATGGCTACACCTTC
13	-	TRBV9	TRBJ1-2	-	CASSVAGNYGYTF	TGTGCCAGCAGCGTAGCGGGGAACTATGGCTACACCTTC